This T cell receptor beta chain was found in a study of siplizumab effects on memory and regulatory T cells. Findings and limits, study-wide: A naive or memory phenotype could not be assigned to roughly 80-97% of the proliferating CD4+ or CD8+ clones. Alloreactive sequences traceable to unstimulated CD4+ memory cells declined significantly under siplizumab.

Comments on this clone: No antigen is known for it.

TCRdb keeps only in-frame clones here, not all; method: immunoSEQ multiplex PCR. There are more than 70,000 clones in the sample; around 93% occur only once, and less than 20% lies in the top ten. Between the trimmed V and J ends, which lost 3 bases and 0 bases, there was a span of 12 bases. This CDR3 contains 16 residues. Germline CDR1 and CDR2: LNHDA and SQIVND (reference sequence). This clonotype was obtained from a human donor in good health. The chain carries TRBV19 and TRBJ1-5; D ambiguous. Sequences were obtained from CD8+ T cells sorted from blood. The CDR3 DNA is TGTGCCAGTAGTATTCTCGACATGTATAGCAATCAGCCCCAGCATTTT. Its protein is CASSILDMYSNQPQHF.